A selection of T cell receptor beta chains follows, all from one sample in a study of human T cells and chemical hapten exposure. TCRdb called the RACE reads again in MiXCR, with one record for every CDR3 protein. The sample yields just over 350,000 distinct CDR3 sequences, nearly 6.5% seen once. The starting material was whole blood, obtained in connection with sensitization to the hapten diphenylcyclopropenone (DPC). The origin of the receptors is a woman aged 18-29 years with alopecia areata. Some clones in this sample may be carry-over from other donors' samples. CDR3s include the opening cysteine and the closing phenylalanine or tryptophan. A D gene is named only where the DNA matches it firmly. Only some rows state a clone size, as once, few, many or a class for expanded clones.

clone_size j_call v_call d_call cdr3_aa cdr3_nt
many TRBJ2-1 TRBV28 - CASEPSSYNEQFF TGTGCCAGTGAACCTAGCTCCTACAATGAGCAGTTCTTC
- TRBJ2-3 TRBV6-1 TRBD2 CASSVGRGGFPDTQYF TGTGCCAGCAGTGTTGGGCGGGGGGGATTTCCAGATACGCAGTATTTT
many TRBJ1-4 TRBV6-1 TRBD1 CASSLRTGNEKLFF TGTGCCAGCAGTTTGAGGACAGGGAATGAAAAACTGTTTTTT
many TRBJ1-2 TRBV19 - CATTGTTYGYTF TGTGCCACTACCGGGACGACCTATGGCTACACCTTC
many TRBJ2-5 TRBV5-1 - CASTGPGTQGTQYF TGCGCCAGCACCGGCCCCGGGACCCAGGGGACCCAGTACTTC
few TRBJ1-4 TRBV4-3 TRBD1 CASSQDIRTGNEKLFF TGCGCCAGCAGCCAAGATATACGGACAGGGAATGAAAAACTGTTTTTT
few TRBJ2-3 TRBV27 - CASSFEGDTQYF TGTGCCAGCAGTTTTGAGGGAGATACGCAGTATTTT
- TRBJ2-7 TRBV7-9 - CASSLGQLVEQYF TGTGCCAGCAGCTTAGGACAGTTAGTGGAGCAGTACTTC
few TRBJ1-6 TRBV7-2 - CASSLRSVVNSPLHF TGTGCCAGCAGCTTACGGTCCGTGGTTAATTCACCCCTCCACTTT
many TRBJ1-2 TRBV4-1 - CASSQPTGRAGYTF TGCGCCAGCAGCCAACCTACAGGGAGGGCTGGCTACACCTTC
- TRBJ1-4 TRBV4-3 - CASSLDGQRLNEKLFF TGCGCCAGCAGCCTAGATGGACAGCGCCTTAATGAAAAACTGTTTTTT
- TRBJ1-2 TRBV6-6 - CASVDMGRGYTF TGTGCCAGCGTTGATATGGGCCGCGGCTACACCTTC
many TRBJ2-2 TRBV29-1 - CSVVAGELFF TGCAGCGTTGTGGCCGGGGAGCTGTTTTTT
few TRBJ1-1 TRBV7-9 - CASSFQQNTEAFF TGTGCCAGCAGCTTTCAGCAGAATACTGAAGCTTTCTTT
few TRBJ2-7 TRBV20-1 - CSARVWKMSSYEQYF TGCAGTGCTAGAGTTTGGAAAATGAGCTCCTACGAGCAGTACTTC
- TRBJ1-1 TRBV5-4 TRBD1 CASSQKFGQVEAFF TGTGCCAGCAGCCAGAAATTCGGACAGGTTGAAGCTTTCTTT
- TRBJ2-1 TRBV20-1 TRBD2 CSVGLLTLAGGRNEQFF TGCAGCGTCGGACTACTTACCCTAGCGGGGGGACGCAATGAGCAGTTCTTC
many TRBJ1-3 TRBV10-3 TRBD1 CAISSPQGDTIYF TGTGCCATCAGTTCGCCACAGGGGGACACCATATATTTT
many TRBJ2-2 TRBV6-2/TRBV6-3 - CASSYSGTFRTGELFF TGTGCCAGCAGTTACTCTGGGACTTTTCGCACCGGGGAGCTGTTTTTT
many TRBJ2-5 TRBV11-2 - CASSSPPTGAVSKETQYF TGTGCCAGCAGCTCCCCTCCGACCGGGGCGGTCTCAAAAGAGACCCAGTACTTC
- TRBJ2-3 TRBV5-1 - CASGGEDTDTQYF TGCGCCAGCGGTGGGGAAGACACAGATACGCAGTATTTT
- TRBJ1-5 TRBV18 - CASSPGTSNQPQHF TGTGCCAGCTCACCCGGGACTTCTAATCAGCCCCAGCATTTT
- TRBJ2-1 TRBV5-1 - CASSRDGRLDNEQFF TGCGCCAGCAGTCGGGACGGCCGTCTGGACAATGAGCAGTTCTTC
many TRBJ1-1 TRBV9 - CASSIRGGSGPMNTEAFF TGTGCCAGCAGCATCCGCGGGGGGTCAGGGCCCATGAACACTGAAGCTTTCTTT
many TRBJ2-3 TRBV6-1 TRBD2 CASSPLGYSGGSQISTDTQYF TGTGCCAGCAGTCCGCTCGGGTATAGCGGGGGGTCCCAAATTTCCACAGATACGCAGTATTTT
- TRBJ1-5 TRBV4-2 TRBD1 CASSQDLTGGLRGNQPQHF TGTGCCAGCAGCCAAGACTTGACAGGGGGACTTAGGGGCAATCAGCCCCAGCATTTT
many TRBJ1-3 TRBV7-2 - CASSSLDKGNTIYF TGTGCCAGCAGCTCCTTGGACAAAGGAAACACCATATATTTT